The T cell receptor beta chain described here comes from a study of early T cells in non-severe SARS-CoV-2 infection. Looking at the study overall: The sequenced material was bulk RNA from unsorted whole blood, and its chains were unpaired. Broader study findings: In VDJdb matching, anti-spike CD8 responses were favored while private and CD4 specificities went missing.

This clonotype has at least ten counts. Its target is unknown. Attachment of unique molecular identifiers was made to individual cDNA molecules. Via MiXCR, TCRdb re-called the 5' RACE reads, giving one row per CDR3 protein. The sample lists about 80,000 distinct CDR3 sequences; 9.5% to 13% were seen once. This sequence was found in an adult who was a healthcare worker with PCR-confirmed SARS-CoV-2 infection or an uninfected control (not recorded which). Sequencing was done on a sample of whole blood.

This CDR3 is CASSIRQRELFF. The CDR3 DNA is TGTGCCAGCAGTATCAGACAGAGGGAGCTGTTTTTT. The rearrangement links TRBV12-3 or TRBV12-4 to TRBJ2-2, with a possible D match to TRBD1 (5 bases). CDR3 length: 12 residues. V lost 5 bases and J 9 bases, leaving 10 bases between the germline ends.